The source of this TCR beta chain is a study of cytomegalovirus exposure and HLA in healthy donors. Study-level information: Of some 360 genotyped donors, more than 70% clustered with self-reported Caucasian donors.

Study conclusions and caveats: The classifier, whose performance was assessed in both the original and validation cohorts, reportedly diagnosed cytomegalovirus status with high specificity and sensitivity.

Researchers ran the PCR with 60 Vbeta and 13 Jbeta primers. Using immunoSEQ multiplex PCR, the repertoire was profiled, and TCRdb retains in-frame clones only, with some absent. This listing includes about 120,000 clones. A remark on this clone: Its antigen is currently unknown.

Trimming pared 4 bases from V and 4 bases from J, leaving 11 bases between. Germline V gene sequence: CDR1 LNHNV, CDR2 YYDKDF (reference sequence). The CDR3 consists of 15 residues. J is TRBJ2-6 and V is TRBV15; a weak D match, TRBD2 (5 bases). This sequence was found in a man aged 25-45 years in good health and CMV-seronegative. The sequenced sample consisted of PBMCs. The DNA of the CDR3 is TGTGCCACCAGCACTGAGGGTTCCGGGGCCAACGTCCTGACTTTC. Translated, it gives CATSTEGSGANVLTF.